This entry lists 15 T cell receptor beta chains sequenced from one sample in a study of shared clonotypes between healthy human individuals. Terminally differentiated effector memory CD45RA+ cells were excluded from the naive CD8 cells, which were CD45RO-negative and positively selected for CCR7. Sequencing was performed with immunoSEQ multiplex PCR; in TCRdb, only in-frame clones are kept and a portion is missing. The repertoire has some 2,100,000 clones, about 93% of them found once; the top ten carry approximately 1.7%. Sequenced material: naive CD8+ T cells from PBMCs. The receptors stem from a man aged 18 to 30 in good health. Some clones in this sample may be carry-over from other donors' samples.

The chain carries TRBV7-6 and TRBJ1-4; D ambiguous. This CDR3 contains 15 residues. CDR1 and CDR2 from the germline V gene are SGHVS and FNYEAQ. V lost 6 bases and J 0 bases, leaving 11 bases between the germline ends. The CDR3 spells CASRQSSATNEKLFF. CDR3 in DNA: TGTGCCAGCAGACAGTCGTCAGCAACTAATGAAAAACTGTTTTTT. The full variable domain, with the rest looked up from reference TRBV7-6 and TRBJ1-4, is GAGVSQSPRYKVTKRGQDVALRCDPISGHVSLYWYRQALGQGPEFLTYFNYEAQQDKSGLPNDRFSAERPEGSISTLTIQRTEQRDSAMYRCASRQSSATNEKLFFGSGTQLSVL.

This chain connects TRBV7-3 to TRBJ2-1, with D possibly being TRBD1 or TRBD2 (5 bases each). Germline values: CDR1 SGHTA, CDR2 FQGTGA. Trimming left V 0 bases short and J 8 bases short, with 17 bases between. CDR3 size: 16 residues. DNA for the CDR3: TGTGCCAGCAGCTTAACGAGGGGACCAAAAGGCGATGAGCAGTTCTTC. It codes for CASSLTRGPKGDEQFF.

The rearrangement joins TRBV6-1 to TRBJ2-1; 7 bases match TRBD2. The germline gives CDR1 MNHNS, CDR2 SASEGT. Trimming cost V 2 bases and J 1 base; bases outside gene matches: 8. The CDR3 contains 17 residues. The CDR3 DNA reads TGTGCCAGCAGTGAAAATTGGGGGGGAGGGTCCTACAATGAGCAGTTCTTC. It specifies CASSENWGGGSYNEQFF.

The rearrangement uses TRBV27 and TRBJ1-1, with D unresolved. In germline, CDR1 is MNHEY, CDR2 SMNVEV (reference sequence). CDR3 length: 13 residues. Trimming shortened V by 6 bases and J by 8 bases, and 16 bases separated the two germline ends. DNA for the CDR3: TGTGCCAGCAGCTCCCGGTTCCCCATCGAAGCTTTCTTT. This encodes CASSSRFPIEAFF.

The sample holds one count of this clone. The V and J genes are TRBV7-9 and TRBJ1-2, with D tentatively TRBD1 (6 bases). The germline V and J ends were trimmed by 5 bases and 6 bases, with 19 bases remaining between them. The germline CDR1 and CDR2 sequences are SEHNR and FQNEAQ (reference sequence). The CDR3 has 15 amino acids. The CDR3 DNA reads as TGTGCCAGCAGCCCACCTGGGCGACAGGCGGATGGCTACACCTTC. Translated, it gives CASSPPGRQADGYTF.

This chain uses TRBV5-6 with TRBJ2-7; 10 nucleotides agree with TRBD1. The CDR3 sequence is 15 residues long. Germline CDR1 and CDR2: SGHDT and YYEEEE. The V gene end was trimmed by 2 bases and the J gene end by 2 bases; junction bases not matched to a gene: 4. DNA for the CDR3: TGTGCCAGCAGCTTACGGGACAGGGGAACCTACGAGCAGTACTTC. Amino acid sequence: CASSLRDRGTYEQYF.

The genes are TRBV15 and TRBJ2-3; no definite D call. The V end was cut by 5 bases, the J end by 2 bases, with 14 bases between. CDR1 is LNHNV and CDR2 is YYDKDF in the germline V gene (reference sequence). The CDR3 has 15 amino acids. This chain's CDR3 is CATSDTGRPTDTQYF. The CDR3, as DNA: TGTGCCACCAGCGACACCGGACGGCCCACAGATACGCAGTATTTT.

A word on this clone: In the same sample, other DNA sequences code for this CDR3. The DNA for the CDR3 is TGCGCCAGCAGCCGGTTATTAGCAACTAATGAAAAACTGTTTTTT. This codes for CASSRLLATNEKLFF. The chain joins TRBV4-3 to TRBJ1-4, with D unresolved. This CDR3 is built from 15 residues. Germline V gives CDR1 LGHNA, CDR2 YSLEER. V was clipped by 4 bases and J by 0 bases, with 9 bases between them.

Turning to this clone: This CDR3 is also generated by other DNA sequences in the sample. The chain carries TRBV28 and TRBJ2-3, with 9 bases aligning to TRBD1. The length of the CDR3 is 15 residues. Looked up from germline, CDR1 is MDHEN and CDR2 is SYDVKM. The V segment lost 7 bases and the J segment 0 bases; nucleotides outside the gene matches: 5. For the CDR3, the DNA is TGTGCCAGCACCCTAGGACAGGGGAGCACAGATACGCAGTATTTT. Translated: CASTLGQGSTDTQYF. Combining the CDR3 with reference TRBV28 and TRBJ2-3 gives the whole variable domain DVKVTQSSRYLVKRTGEKVFLECVQDMDHENMFWYRQDPGLGLRLIYFSYDVKMKEKGDIPEGYSVSREKKERFSLILESASTNQTSMYLCASTLGQGSTDTQYFGPGTRLTVL.

This sequence joins TRBV28 and TRBJ2-5, with D perhaps TRBD1 or TRBD2 (5 bases each). V lost 6 bases and J 5 bases, leaving 10 bases between the germline ends. Germline CDR1 MDHEN, CDR2 SYDVKM. The CDR3 spans 12 residues. CDR3 loop: CASSWGWETQYF. CDR3 DNA: TGTGCCAGCAGCTGGGGGTGGGAGACCCAGTACTTC.

The V and J genes are TRBV7-9 and TRBJ2-3; D not resolved. Germline CDR1 and CDR2: SEHNR and FQNEAQ (reference sequence). With 6 bases removed from V and 1 base from J, the gap between germline ends came to 11 bases. The length of the CDR3 is 14 residues. CDR3 loop: CASRSEGGTDTQYF. The CDR3, as DNA: TGTGCCAGCAGATCGGAAGGAGGCACAGATACGCAGTATTTT.

The chain carries TRBV6-1 and TRBJ1-2; D remains ambiguous. Trimming left V 0 bases short and J 0 bases short, with 11 bases between. There are 16 residues in the CDR3. The germline CDR1 and CDR2 sequences are MNHNS and SASEGT. The CDR3 here is CASSEAWVGSNYGYTF. The CDR3 DNA reads TGTGCCAGCAGTGAAGCTTGGGTGGGGTCTAACTATGGCTACACCTTC.

In the case of this clone: The same CDR3 arises from other DNA sequences in this sample as well. The V and J genes are TRBV19 and TRBJ1-5, with D maybe TRBD1 (6 bases). The CDR3 length is 14 residues. CDR1 LNHDA and CDR2 SQIVND come from the germline V gene (reference sequence). The V end lost 2 bases, the J end lost 7 bases, and 12 bases lay between the germline ends. The DNA for the CDR3 is TGTGCCAGTAGTATAAGGGACACTGGCCAGCCCCAGCATTTT. This translates into CASSIRDTGQPQHF. The full variable domain, completed using reference TRBV19 and TRBJ1-5, is DGGITQSPKYLFRKEGQNVTLSCEQNLNHDAMYWYRQDPGQGLRLIYYSQIVNDFQKGDIAEGYSVSREKKESFPLTVTSAQKNPTAFYLCASSIRDTGQPQHFGDGTRLSIL.

The rearrangement links TRBV11-1 to TRBJ2-5; TRBD2 aligns across 7 bases. The CDR3 length is 16 residues. Germline trimming cut 5 bases from V and 1 base from J; bases unmatched to any gene: 10. Germline CDR1 reads SGHAT; CDR2 reads FQDESV (reference sequence). The CDR3 nucleotides read TGTGCCAGCAGCATCATGGGGGGGTTCAGCCAAGAGACCCAGTACTTC. Its protein is CASSIMGGFSQETQYF.

The genes are TRBV9 and TRBJ1-1; TRBD1 aligns across 9 bases. Germline V gene sequence: CDR1 SGDLS, CDR2 YYNGEE. The trim removed 3 bases at V and 11 bases at J, leaving 11 bases unmatched. The CDR3 spans 14 residues. CDR3 nucleotide sequence: TGTGCCAGCAGCGACGGGACAGGGTATCGGGGGGCTTTCTTT. Amino acids: CASSDGTGYRGAFF.